This T cell receptor beta chain originates from a study of cytomegalovirus exposure and HLA in healthy donors. Study-wide findings and caveats: Later analysis demonstrated an association between a missense DCLRE1C variant and TCR beta V- and J-gene trimming.

The PCR made use of 60 Vbeta and 13 Jbeta primers. TCRdb's table, derived via immunoSEQ multiplex PCR, lists solely in-frame clones and lacks some. The sample contains around 130,000 clones, 70% to 75% of which appear only once. With respect to this clone: Antigen: not known.

The CDR3 loop spans 15 amino acids. The sequencing sample was made of PBMCs. The sequence came from a woman aged 25 to 39 in good health and CMV-seronegative. V is TRBV21-1 and J is TRBJ2-1; the tabulated D call, TRBD2, remains unverified against the DNA. TRBV21-1 is flagged as a pseudogene. CDR3 nucleotides: TGTGCCAGCACTAATAGCGGGGGGGCCTACAATGAGCAGTTCTTC. Its translation is CASTNSGGAYNEQFF.